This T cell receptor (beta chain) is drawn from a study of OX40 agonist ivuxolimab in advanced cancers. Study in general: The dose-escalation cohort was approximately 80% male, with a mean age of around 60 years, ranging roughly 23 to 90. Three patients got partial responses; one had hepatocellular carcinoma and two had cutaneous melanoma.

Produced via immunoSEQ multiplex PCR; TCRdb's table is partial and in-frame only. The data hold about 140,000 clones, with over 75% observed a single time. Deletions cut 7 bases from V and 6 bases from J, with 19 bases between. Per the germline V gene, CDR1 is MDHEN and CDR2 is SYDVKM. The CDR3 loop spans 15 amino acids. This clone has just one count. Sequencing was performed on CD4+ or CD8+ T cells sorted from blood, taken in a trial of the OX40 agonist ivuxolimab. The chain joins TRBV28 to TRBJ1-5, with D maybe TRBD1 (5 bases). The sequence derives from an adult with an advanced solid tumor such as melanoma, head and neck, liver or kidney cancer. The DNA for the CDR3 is TGTGCCAGCACCGAGGAGGGGAAAGCTGGTCAGCCCCAGCATTTT. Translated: CASTEEGKAGQPQHF.